The T cell receptor (beta chain) described here comes from a study of blood T cell repertoires in COVID-19. Study summary: There were acute and convalescent COVID-19 samples, and they came from the United States, Italy and Spain. Sources were T cells, B-cell-depleted T cells, or PBMCs; the material itself was cDNA or gDNA.

The CDR3 contains 15 residues. Losses at the gene ends were 3 bases for V and 6 bases for J; bases not matched to a gene: 10. Germline loops: CDR1 GTSNPN, CDR2 SVGIG (reference sequence). Authors' analysis steps: Quantification of nucleated cells was approximated via reference gene primer amplification. TCRdb's copy holds only in-frame clones and misses some; the assay was immunoSEQ multiplex PCR. V, J and clone size are taken as reported in that table, and D and trimming were inferred from the DNA itself. The sample yields some 380,000 clones, roughly 80% seen once. This TCR was sampled from a human donor with acute or convalescent COVID-19. The donor label of this sample is uncertain. Sample: peripheral blood. The chain couples TRBV30 to TRBJ1-5; 8 bases align to TRBD1. The CDR3 protein is CAWSIRGRRGQPQHF. Here the CDR3 DNA reads TGTGCCTGGAGCATCAGGGGGCGTCGGGGTCAGCCCCAGCATTTT.